Below are 21 T cell receptor beta chains sequenced from a single sample in a study of shared clonotypes between healthy human individuals (dated by TCRdb to the early 2020s). The library was made by the immunoSEQ multiplex PCR assay. TCRdb carries this immuneACCESS record with in-frame sequences only. Its versions omit some clonotypes, under half of them owing to an unresolved V gene in the studies checked, with the rest unexplained. Recorded for this sample are about 1 million clones; about 75% of them occurred a single time. Together, the top ten hold less than 1.5% of the sample. The sequencing sample was made of memory CD4+ T cells sorted from blood. The cell subset or site label, as the study defines it: CD45RA-negative fraction. Receptors were obtained from a young man in good health.

This clone appeared once. This sequence joins TRBV19 and TRBJ2-7; 7 bases align to TRBD1. Germline values: CDR1 LNHDA, CDR2 SQIVND (reference sequence). The CDR3 contains 14 residues. V dropped 6 bases and J dropped 0; count of bases not matched to a gene: 5. The CDR3 sequence: CASSVGQTSYEQYF. CDR3 coding DNA: TGTGCCAGTAGCGTGGGACAGACCTCCTACGAGCAGTACTTC.

The table lists this clone with a count of one. The V gene is TRBV12-5, the J gene TRBJ1-5, with D hard to call. There are 14 residues in the CDR3. Germline CDR1 LGHNT, CDR2 FRNRAP. With 5 bases removed from V and 2 bases from J, the gap between germline ends came to 10 bases. The CDR3 loop is CASGTRVGNQPQHF. CDR3 sequence (DNA): TGTGCTAGTGGTACGAGGGTTGGCAATCAGCCCCAGCATTTT.

The chain is built from TRBV7-2 and TRBJ1-3, with TRBD1 as a possible D gene (6 bases). V was trimmed by 4 bases and J by 4 bases, leaving 17 bases between them. The V gene's germline CDR1 is SGHTA and CDR2 FQGNSA. The CDR3 consists of 16 residues. CDR3 in amino acids: CASSWDTAQAGNTIYF. The CDR3, as DNA: TGTGCCAGCAGCTGGGACACGGCCCAGGCGGGAAACACCATATATTTT.

V gene TRBV5-8 combines with J gene TRBJ2-7; no clear D gene. Trimming shortened V by 0 bases and J by 1 base, and 5 bases separated the two germline ends. The CDR3 covers 13 residues. Germline CDR1 reads SGHTS; CDR2 reads YDEGEE. DNA for the CDR3: TGTGCCAGCAGCTTGGGCCGATCCTACGAGCAGTACTTC. It translates to CASSLGRSYEQYF.

Concerning this clone: This may arise from a read error, as a much more abundant clone is one base away. This same CDR3 is encoded by further DNA sequences in the sample. This chain connects TRBV29-1 to TRBJ2-7, with D possibly called TRBD1 or TRBD2 (6 bases each). Germline CDR1 SQVTM, CDR2 ANQGSEA. CDR3 length: 18 amino acids. Trimming took off 0 bases at V and 4 bases at J, with 25 bases between the two ends. CDR3 amino acids: CSVEDGALGAGDSYEQYF. The DNA of the CDR3 is TGCAGCGTTGAAGATGGGGCCCTAGGAGCAGGGGACTCTTACGAGCAGTACTTC.

The chain recombines TRBV6-4 with TRBJ1-1, with D hard to call. The germline CDR1 and CDR2 sequences are MRHNA and SNTAGT. The CDR3 has 13 residues. Trimming cost V 3 bases and J 10 bases, with 15 bases left between them. Here the CDR3 DNA reads TGTGCCAGCAGTGAAAGGGCAGGCGGCAGAGCTTTCTTT. This translates into CASSERAGGRAFF.

As for this clone: The identical CDR3 is also encoded by other nucleotide sequences in the sample. V is TRBV5-1 and J is TRBJ2-1; 8 bases are a match to TRBD2. Germline CDR1 is SGHRS and CDR2 is YFSETQ. The CDR3 is 16 residues long. After removal of 4 bases from V and 7 bases from J, the junction contained 13 bases not matched to a gene. The CDR3 region is CASSPRTSGGHNEQFF. CDR3 nucleotides: TGCGCCAGCAGCCCGCGAACCAGCGGGGGCCATAATGAGCAGTTCTTC.

This rearrangement joins TRBV7-9 to TRBJ1-2, with TRBD1 as a possible D gene (6 bases). The CDR3 runs 15 residues. V lost 6 bases and J lost 4, with 18 bases in between. Germline assignment: CDR1 SEHNR and CDR2 FQNEAQ (reference sequence). Written as DNA, the CDR3 is TGTGCCAGCAGTACCGGGGGGACAAACCTCTATGGCTACACCTTC. Its protein product is CASSTGGTNLYGYTF.

The rearrangement links TRBV5-4 to TRBJ1-1, with D possibly matching TRBD1 (5 bases). The CDR3 covers 14 residues. V was clipped by 5 bases and J by 1 base, with 12 bases between them. The germline V gene encodes CDR1 SGHNT and CDR2 YYREEE (reference sequence). The CDR3 coding sequence is TGTGCCAGCAGTCCGGGACGGGCGAACACTGAAGCTTTCTTT. This translates into CASSPGRANTEAFF.

V gene TRBV7-2 combines with J gene TRBJ2-4; TRBD2 agrees at 8 bases. From germline, CDR1 is SGHTA and CDR2 FQGNSA. The length of the CDR3 is 19 residues. The trim removed 7 bases at V and 0 bases at J, leaving 17 bases unmatched. CDR3 region: CASTTEASGYRLAKNIQYF. The CDR3 coding sequence is TGTGCCAGCACCACGGAGGCTAGCGGGTATCGACTAGCCAAAAACATTCAGTACTTC.

The V and J genes are TRBV4-1 and TRBJ2-3; TRBD2 might be the D (6 bases). V shed 0 bases and J shed 2 bases, with 15 bases lying between them. The CDR3 covers 17 residues. Germline V CDR1 and CDR2: MGHRA, YSYEKL. This CDR3 reads CASSQENSGLPTDTQYF. CDR3 sequence (DNA): TGCGCCAGCAGCCAAGAGAACTCGGGACTGCCCACAGATACGCAGTATTTT.

This CDR3 is CASRGQGTYNSPLHF. In DNA form, the CDR3 reads TGTGCCAGCAGGGGACAGGGCACGTATAATTCACCCCTCCACTTT. The genes are TRBV28 and TRBJ1-6; the match to TRBD1 covers 9 bases. The CDR3 sequence is 15 residues long. CDR1 is MDHEN and CDR2 is SYDVKM in the germline V gene. V shed 6 bases, J shed 4 bases, and the junction held 4 bases outside the gene matches.

The rearrangement uses TRBV27 and TRBJ2-3; D is unresolved. Trimming took off 5 bases at V and 2 bases at J, with 8 bases between the two ends. This CDR3 is 13 amino acids long. Germline CDR1 and CDR2: MNHEY and SMNVEV (reference sequence). The CDR3 DNA sequence: TGTGCCAGCAGTCCTAGGAACACAGATACGCAGTATTTT. It specifies CASSPRNTDTQYF.

The chain is built from TRBV7-9 and TRBJ2-3; D uncertain. V lost 1 base and J lost 5, with 10 bases in between. The CDR3 contains 14 residues. Germline V gene lookup returns CDR1 SEHNR and CDR2 FQNEAQ (reference sequence). The CDR3 DNA reads TGTGCCAGCAGCTTAGAGGCTGAACGAGATACGCAGTATTTT. Encoded protein: CASSLEAERDTQYF.

The rearrangement uses TRBV28 and TRBJ2-5; D unresolved. Germline V CDR1 and CDR2: MDHEN, SYDVKM. V was pared by 6 bases and J by 4 bases, with 15 bases between. This CDR3 is built from 14 residues. CDR3 amino acids: CASSWLQARETQYF. CDR3 in DNA: TGTGCCAGCAGCTGGTTACAAGCGAGAGAGACCCAGTACTTC.

The chain combines TRBV6-1 with TRBJ2-7; D uncertain. V was trimmed by 7 bases and J by 1 base, leaving 14 bases between them. Germline lookup yields CDR1 MNHNS and CDR2 SASEGT. This CDR3 is 14 amino acids long. CDR3 protein: CASMWFGASYEQYF. In DNA form, the CDR3 reads TGTGCCAGCATGTGGTTTGGAGCATCCTACGAGCAGTACTTC.

This clone was detected ten times or more. The DNA of the CDR3 is TGCAGCGTCCCCAGGGGCTTTAACTATGGCTACACCTTC. It specifies CSVPRGFNYGYTF. This chain joins TRBV29-1 and TRBJ1-2; possibly TRBD1 for D (6 bases). Trimming shortened V by 6 bases and J by 1 base, and 12 bases separated the two germline ends. The CDR3 has 13 residues. Germline V gives CDR1 SQVTM, CDR2 ANQGSEA.

The count of this clone is one. The chain links TRBV4-1 to TRBJ1-5; no firm D call. V was cut by 4 bases and J by 7 bases, with 17 bases left in between. CDR1 and CDR2 from the germline V gene are MGHRA and YSYEKL. This CDR3 has 15 amino acids. The CDR3 spells CASSLSPTGQQPQHF. Here the CDR3 DNA reads TGCGCCAGCAGCCTCTCCCCTACGGGTCAACAGCCCCAGCATTTT.

About this clone itself: This CDR3 is also generated by other DNA sequences in the sample. V usage is TRBV11-2 and J usage is TRBJ1-3, with D hard to call. Between the trimmed V and J ends, which lost 1 base and 4 bases, there was a span of 8 bases. CDR1 is SGHAT and CDR2 is FQNNGV in the germline V gene. The CDR3 is made up of 14 amino acids. The CDR3 DNA follows: TGTGCCAGCAGCTTAGCAGGAGCCGGAAACACCATATATTTT. It translates to CASSLAGAGNTIYF.

This clone came up a few times. This chain uses TRBV25-1 with TRBJ2-7; D ambiguous. The CDR3 spans 11 residues. The V gene's germline CDR1 is MGHDK and CDR2 SYGVNS. V was trimmed by 2 bases and J by 5 bases, leaving 4 bases between them. DNA of the CDR3: TGTGCCAGCAGTGAAAAAAACGAGCAGTACTTC. Amino acid sequence: CASSEKNEQYF.

Here the CDR3 reads CASSETGGFGELFF. As DNA, the CDR3 is TGTGCCAGCAGCGAGACCGGGGGCTTCGGGGAGCTGTTTTTT. J is TRBJ2-2 and V is TRBV7-3; perhaps D is TRBD1 or TRBD2 (6 bases each). The CDR3 consists of 14 residues. Between the trimmed V and J ends, which lost 5 bases and 7 bases, there was a span of 14 bases. Looked up from germline, CDR1 is SGHTA and CDR2 is FQGTGA.